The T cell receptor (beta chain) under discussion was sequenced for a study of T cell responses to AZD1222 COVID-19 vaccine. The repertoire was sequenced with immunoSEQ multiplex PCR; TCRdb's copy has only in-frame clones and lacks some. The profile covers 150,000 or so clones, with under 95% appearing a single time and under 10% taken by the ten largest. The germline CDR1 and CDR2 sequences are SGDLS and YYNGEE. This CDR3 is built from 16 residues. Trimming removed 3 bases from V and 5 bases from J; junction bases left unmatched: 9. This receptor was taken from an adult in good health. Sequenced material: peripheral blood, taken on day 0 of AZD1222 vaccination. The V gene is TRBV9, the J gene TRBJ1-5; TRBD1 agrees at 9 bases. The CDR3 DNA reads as TGTGCCAGCAGCGCCGAGACAGGGGGAACTGATCAGCCCCAGCATTTT. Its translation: CASSAETGGTDQPQHF.